This T cell receptor (beta chain) derives from a study of shared clonotypes between healthy human individuals. Study conclusions and caveats: Generally, estimated richness proved larger in naive subsets than it did in memory subsets. Clonotypes that were shared across four donors made up 4% to 6% of naive CD4 clonotypes. Researchers sampled blood only, noting tissue repertoires likely differ.

Note on this clone: Antigen: not known.

Trimming removed 5 bases from V and 10 bases from J, with 20 bases in between. Germline-derived CDR1 and CDR2 are MDHEN and SYDVKM. The CDR3 has 15 residues. The study ran the assay at deep level. TCRdb's copy holds only in-frame clones and misses some; the assay was immunoSEQ multiplex PCR. The top ten clones hold 1.2% of a sample with approximately 1,500,000 clones, approximately 97% of them seen once. The receptor was isolated from a man aged 25 to 40 in good health. This chain links TRBV28 with TRBJ1-4, with D perhaps TRBD1 (5 bases). The sample consisted of naive CD4+ T cells sorted from blood. Described subset: CD45RA+ positively selected. CDR3: CASSSPPGSVGKLFF. In DNA form, the CDR3 reads TGTGCCAGCAGTAGCCCCCCAGGGTCGGTTGGAAAACTGTTTTTT.